Listed here are 18 T cell receptor beta chains from one sample, sequenced in a study of identical twins. TCRdb reprocessed the 5' RACE reads via MiXCR and lists one record per CDR3 protein. The data contain around 1.7 million distinct CDR3 sequences, 25% to 35% of them singletons. Source material: cord blood. The receptors shown here come from a newborn girl in good health.

This chain uses TRBV2 with TRBJ2-1, with D perhaps TRBD1 (6 bases). The closer fit of TRBJ2-7 to the DNA end suggests the J call may be wrong. The CDR3 spans 14 residues. Germline CDR1 SNHLY, CDR2 FYNNEI. CDR3 protein: CASRSQGSYNEQYF. The CDR3 DNA reads TGTGCCAGCAGGTCACAGGGATCCTACAATGAGCAGTACTTC.

This clonotype was seen only once. A much larger clonotype is one base distant, so this may be a read error. The rearrangement joins TRBV5-5 to TRBJ2-1, with a possible D match to TRBD2 (6 bases). Judging by the DNA end, TRBJ2-7 fits better; the J call may be wrong. This CDR3 is 14 amino acids long. CDR1 is SGHKS, CDR2 YYEKEE, per germline (reference sequence). CDR3 loop: CASSPEGTYNEQYF. The CDR3 nucleotides read TGTGCCAGCAGCCCGGAAGGGACTTACAATGAGCAGTACTTC.

This clonotype was detected only a few times. The genes are TRBV15 and TRBJ2-7; the match to TRBD1 covers 7 bases. Losses at the gene ends were 0 bases for V and 5 bases for J; bases not matched to a gene: 10. Per the germline V gene, CDR1 is LNHNV and CDR2 is YYDKDF (reference sequence). The CDR3 has 16 amino acids. CDR3 nucleotides: TGTGCCACCAGCAGAGACCCGGGACAGTATTCGAACGAGCAGTACTTC. Its protein product is CATSRDPGQYSNEQYF.

Ten or more counts support this clonotype. The CDR3 region has the DNA TGTGCCAGCAGTCCCGGGACAGGGGGGAGCACAGATACGCAGTATTTT. The encoded protein is CASSPGTGGSTDTQYF. The rearrangement links TRBV2 to TRBJ2-3; 11 positions agree with TRBD1. Germline CDR1 and CDR2: SNHLY and FYNNEI. The CDR3 sequence is 16 residues long. The V and J ends lost 5 bases and 0 bases, in that order; junction bases with no gene match: 4.

There are a few counts of this clonotype. This rearrangement joins TRBV25-1 to TRBJ2-7; D is undetermined. Germline V gene lookup returns CDR1 MGHDK and CDR2 SYGVNS. The CDR3 consists of 15 residues. Trimming removed 1 base from V and 2 bases from J, with 12 bases in between. Written as DNA, the CDR3 is TGTGCCAGCAGTGAATGGGGAAGTGAAACCTACGAGCAGTACTTC. This sequence encodes CASSEWGSETYEQYF.

Of note for this clonotype: An end of the junction does not agree with germline; a read error may underlie this. This sequence joins TRBV27 and TRBJ2-3, with TRBD2 as a possible D gene (6 bases). CDR3 length: 15 amino acids. Germline loops: CDR1 MNHEY, CDR2 SMNVEV (reference sequence). The CDR3 sequence is CASSLLARGTHTQYF. CDR3 bases: TGTGCCAGCAGTTTACTAGCGAGGGGCACACATACGCAGTATTTT.

This clonotype was detected ten times or more. The CDR3 here is CASSIRNLQSTQYF. CDR3 DNA: TGTGCCAGCAGCATCCGGAACCTACAGTCTACGCAGTATTTT. The V gene is TRBV7-2, the J gene TRBJ2-3; D gene unclear. The germline V and J ends were trimmed by 5 bases and 8 bases, with 17 bases remaining between them. CDR1 is SGHTA and CDR2 is FQGNSA in the germline V gene. CDR3 size: 14 residues.

This clonotype was seen more than once but under ten times. The chain uses TRBV2 and TRBJ2-5, with D possibly being TRBD2 (6 bases). The J call may be faulty, since TRBJ2-7 better matches the DNA end. From germline, CDR1 is SNHLY and CDR2 FYNNEI. This CDR3 comprises 14 residues. CDR3 coding DNA: TGTGCCACCATTGAGACTAGTCAGTCCTACGAGCAGTACTTC. This encodes CATIETSQSYEQYF.

This clonotype has just a few counts. V and J are TRBV11-2 and TRBJ1-5; the D is unclear. Trimming stripped 5 bases from V and 4 bases from J, with 9 bases between. From germline, CDR1 is SGHAT and CDR2 FQNNGV. This CDR3 region has 13 residues. This CDR3 reads CASSPNGNQPQHF. Here the CDR3 DNA reads TGTGCCAGCAGCCCAAACGGTAATCAGCCCCAGCATTTT.

The J gene is TRBJ2-1, the V gene TRBV27; 7 positions agree with TRBD2. With 8 bases clipped from V and 0 bases from J, the junction kept 10 bases outside the gene matches. Germline CDR1 reads MNHEY; CDR2 reads SMNVEV (reference sequence). This CDR3 comprises 16 residues. The CDR3 protein is CASFLGRGSSYNEQFF. For the CDR3, the DNA is TGTGCCAGCTTCCTGGGGCGCGGGAGCTCCTACAATGAGCAGTTCTTC.

This clonotype was found a few times. This chain uses TRBV28 with TRBJ2-1, with 9 bases matching TRBD1. CDR1 is MDHEN and CDR2 is SYDVKM in the germline V gene. J was trimmed by 4 bases and V by 7 bases; bases with no gene match: 8. The CDR3 covers 15 residues. The chain's CDR3 is CASTPRGQGYNEQFF. DNA for the CDR3: TGTGCCAGCACCCCTAGAGGACAGGGGTACAATGAGCAGTTCTTC.

This clonotype was recorded at least ten times. The chain employs TRBV29-1 and TRBJ1-4; D ambiguous. Germline V gene lookup returns CDR1 SQVTM and CDR2 ANQGSEA. This CDR3 spans 13 amino acids. V was shortened by 8 bases and J by 0 bases, with 10 bases between the two germline ends. The CDR3 here is CSPSLATNEKLFF. The CDR3, as DNA: TGCAGCCCCTCGTTGGCAACTAATGAAAAACTGTTTTTT.

With regard to this clonotype: Compared with germline, one end of the junction differs, possibly owing to a read error. The V and J genes are TRBV2 and TRBJ2-1; perhaps D is TRBD1 or TRBD2 (6 bases each). There are 15 residues in the CDR3. CDR1 SNHLY and CDR2 FYNNEI come from the germline V gene. CDR3 in amino acids: CAGSGRDMGMNEQFF. CDR3 sequence (DNA): TGTGCCGGCAGTGGGCGGGACATGGGGATGAATGAGCAGTTCTTC.

As DNA, the CDR3 is TGCAGTGCCCTACCCGGGGGAAGTGGGACCCAGTACTTC. It yields the protein CSALPGGSGTQYF. V gene TRBV20-1 combines with J gene TRBJ2-5; D perhaps matches TRBD2 (6 bases). Between the trimmed V and J ends, which lost 6 bases and 7 bases, there was a span of 18 bases. The CDR3 spans 13 residues. The germline V gene encodes CDR1 DFQATT and CDR2 SNEGSKA (reference sequence).

The genes are TRBV20-1 and TRBJ1-2, with D possibly being TRBD1 (5 bases). Germline V gene lookup returns CDR1 DFQATT and CDR2 SNEGSKA (reference sequence). The CDR3 is made up of 13 amino acids. V lost 1 base to trimming and J lost 3 bases, with 9 bases between them. CDR3 sequence reads: CSARVGDDYGYTF. Written as DNA, the CDR3 is TGCAGTGCTAGAGTTGGGGACGACTATGGCTACACCTTC.

This clonotype was observed a handful of times. This chain connects TRBV4-1 to TRBJ1-5; tentatively, D is TRBD1 (6 bases). In germline, CDR1 is MGHRA, CDR2 YSYEKL. This CDR3 has 15 residues. The germline V and J ends were trimmed by 1 base and 6 bases, with 13 bases remaining between them. DNA for the CDR3: TGCGCCAGCAGCCAAGTCTCGGGGGGCGTTCAGCCCCAGCATTTT. Amino acids: CASSQVSGGVQPQHF.

The chain carries TRBV27 and TRBJ2-7; 7 bases map to TRBD2. This CDR3 is 15 amino acids long. V was clipped by 0 bases and J by 3 bases; unmatched bases: 5. Germline V gives CDR1 MNHEY, CDR2 SMNVEV (reference sequence). CDR3 coding DNA: TGTGCCAGCAGTTTATCAGGGAGGGGAGACTACGAGCAGTACTTC. Encoded protein: CASSLSGRGDYEQYF.

In regard to this clonotype: The junction does not match germline at one end; this may be a read error. CDR3 loop: CSARDNGQPQHF. The CDR3 DNA reads TGCAGTGCTAGAGATAACGGCCAGCCTCAGCATTTT. The rearrangement joins TRBV20-1 to TRBJ1-5; D remains unclear. Germline V gene sequence: CDR1 DFQATT, CDR2 SNEGSKA (reference sequence). CDR3 length: 12 residues.